Below, one T cell receptor beta chain is given with its context. Its antigen is not identified. By quantitative 5'-RACE with molecular barcodes, the TCR beta libraries were made. TCRdb redid the calling of the 5' RACE reads with MiXCR, one entry per CDR3 protein. The data contain about 220,000 distinct CDR3 sequences, approximately 20% of them seen just once; the ten biggest clones take up 42%. This sample was included in a study of CD8 T cells in ankylosing spondylitis. Whole-study results and caveats: It appeared that ankylosing spondylitis blood was characterized by a TCR beta motif of 8 or 9 highly homologous variants. In the blood and synovial fluid of reactive arthritis, some motif variants had been previously reported. CD8+ disease-linked clones were present at relatively low frequencies in blood.

The CDR3 has 18 amino acids. Germline V CDR1 and CDR2: MGHRA, YSYEKL. V was pared by 1 base and J by 2 bases, with 21 bases between. The receptor comes from a male donor with ankylosing spondylitis. The chain couples TRBV4-1 to TRBJ2-7; D possibly matches TRBD1 or TRBD2 (5 bases each). The material sequenced was blood, either unsorted or a sorted T cell fraction (not recorded which). CDR3 nucleotide sequence: TGCGCCAGCAGCCAAGCCCTGGTACGGGACGGACCAACCTACGAGCAGTACTTC. This gives the protein CASSQALVRDGPTYEQYF.